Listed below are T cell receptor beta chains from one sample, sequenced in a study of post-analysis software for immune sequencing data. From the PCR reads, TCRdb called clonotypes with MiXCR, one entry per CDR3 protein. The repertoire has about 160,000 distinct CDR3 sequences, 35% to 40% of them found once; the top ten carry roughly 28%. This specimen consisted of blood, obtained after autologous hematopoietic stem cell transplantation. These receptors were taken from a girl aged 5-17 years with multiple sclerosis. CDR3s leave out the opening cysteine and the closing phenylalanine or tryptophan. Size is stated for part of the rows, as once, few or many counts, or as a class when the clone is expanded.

ASRQGFSNQPQH | TRBJ1-5 | TRBV28 | -
ASSQEGSRGYT | TRBJ1-2 | TRBV14 | -
ASSLKTSGESYNGQF | TRBJ2-1 | TRBV5-1 | -
ASNEGPGETQY | - | TRBV7-2 | -
ASSGIGTSGSIGNGQF | TRBJ2-1 | TRBV5-5 | once
AWSKGGTQY | TRBJ2-3 | TRBV30 | -
SATFGGETQY | TRBJ2-5 | TRBV20-1 | -
ASSLLVGGSYNEQF | TRBJ2-1 | TRBV7-8 | few
ASSQDEDTGTYNEQF | TRBJ2-1 | TRBV14 | -
ASSLEAGQRSSYEQY | TRBJ2-7 | TRBV7-6 | -